This entry features one T cell receptor (beta chain) sequence. No antigen is known for it. These data are taken from a study of shared clonotypes between healthy human individuals. Findings and limits, study-wide: Naive subsets typically showed greater estimated richness than memory subsets. Clonotypes shared by all four sorted-subset donors had higher generation probabilities than non-shared clonotypes. Some naive CD4 clonotypes, 4% to 6%, turned up in common across several donors.

TCRdb's table, derived via immunoSEQ multiplex PCR, lists solely in-frame clones and lacks some. Among about 820,000 clones, around 92% were seen once, and the ten largest hold less than 25%. The CDR3 extends over 13 amino acids. Trimming left V 0 bases short and J 2 bases short, with 5 bases between. Germline V gives CDR1 MNHEY, CDR2 SMNVEV (reference sequence). Terminally differentiated effector memory CD45RA+ cells were left out of the naive CD8 fraction, which was CD45RO-negative and positively selected for CCR7. Study donors comprised healthy, HIV-negative adults devoid of recent acute infection or vaccination.

The clonotype comes from a man between 25 and 39 years old in good health. The chain has TRBV27 and TRBJ2-7; no clear D gene. The specimen was naive CD8+ T cells sorted from blood. CDR3 nucleotides: TGTGCCAGCAGTTTATCGAAGACCTACGAGCAGTACTTC. Translating gives CASSLSKTYEQYF.